Below, 8 T cell receptor beta chains from the same sample are listed, as sequenced in a study of beta chain features in type 1 diabetes. Study findings and constraints: TCRB CDR3s from Type 1 diabetes patients were moderately but significantly shorter in all four CD4+ subsets.

What was sequenced were expressed TCRB transcripts, since all of the isolated RNA had been reverse transcribed. The method was immunoSEQ multiplex PCR; TCRdb's version includes in-frame clones alone and lacks a portion of them. The sample lists around 250,000 clones; about 23% were seen once. Their antigens remain unidentified. Sequencing was carried out using naive CD4+ T cells from blood. The receptors originated from a woman aged 25 to 39 with type 1 diabetes.

This clone was counted between two and nine times. For the CDR3, the DNA is TGTGCCAGCAGCGTAGGGAGAGCCAAAGCAGAGACCCAGTACTTC. Protein sequence: CASSVGRAKAETQYF. The chain uses TRBV9 and TRBJ2-5; D unresolved. The CDR3 is made up of 15 amino acids. V was pared by 0 bases and J by 4 bases, with 13 bases between. Germline V lookup: CDR1 SGDLS, CDR2 YYNGEE.

The rearrangement joins TRBV5-1 to TRBJ2-1; D unclear. The CDR3 runs to 14 residues. Germline CDR1 reads SGHRS; CDR2 reads YFSETQ. The V and J ends lost 4 bases and 1 base respectively, with 9 bases between them. The DNA of the CDR3 is TGCGCCAGCAGCAGATCCAGTTCCTACAATGAGCAGTTCTTC. Its protein is CASSRSSSYNEQFF.

This clone was counted between two and nine times. The chain employs TRBV2 and TRBJ2-7; D might be TRBD2 (5 bases). Trimming took off 4 bases at V and 12 bases at J, with 13 bases between the two ends. The CDR3 totals 11 residues. Germline CDR1 is SNHLY and CDR2 is FYNNEI. The CDR3: CASSGEGDRYF. DNA of the CDR3: TGTGCCAGCAGTGGAGAGGGCGATCGGTACTTC. Based on the CDR3 plus reference TRBV2 and TRBJ2-7, the full variable domain is EPEVTQTPSHQVTQMGQEVILRCVPISNHLYFYWYRQILGQKVEFLVSFYNNEISEKSEIFDDQFSVERPDGSNFTLKIRSTKLEDSAMYFCASSGEGDRYFGPGTRLTVT.

The rearrangement joins TRBV9 to TRBJ2-3; D call uncertain. CDR3 length: 16 residues. Germline assignment: CDR1 SGDLS and CDR2 YYNGEE. V shed 0 bases and J shed 0 bases, with 11 bases lying between them. In DNA form, the CDR3 reads TGTGCCAGCAGCGTAGTCTCCACCGGGAGCACAGATACGCAGTATTTT. Translation gives CASSVVSTGSTDTQYF.

This clone occurred a few times. The V gene is TRBV28, the J gene TRBJ2-5; possible D gene TRBD2, 5 bases. V was pared by 7 bases and J by 0 bases, with 9 bases between. CDR1 and CDR2 from the germline V gene are MDHEN and SYDVKM. The CDR3 is made up of 13 amino acids. The CDR3, as DNA: TGTGCCAGCAATAGGCGGGACCAAGAGACCCAGTACTTC. Residues: CASNRRDQETQYF.

In regard to this clone: This CDR3 is also generated by other DNA sequences in the sample. The chain couples TRBV29-1 to TRBJ1-1; no reliable D call. Trimming took off 3 bases at V and 1 base at J, with 3 bases between the two ends. Germline values: CDR1 SQVTM, CDR2 ANQGSEA. This CDR3 contains 11 residues. The CDR3 sequence: CSVERNTEAFF. The CDR3, as DNA: TGCAGCGTTGAGAGGAACACTGAAGCTTTCTTT.

V gene TRBV30 combines with J gene TRBJ2-7; unclear D gene. The CDR3 contains 11 residues. Trimming left V 7 bases short and J 2 bases short, with 9 bases between. From germline, CDR1 is GTSNPN and CDR2 SVGIG (reference sequence). The CDR3 nucleotides read TGTGCCTCTTCCCAGGCCTACGAGCAGTACTTC. It is translated as CASSQAYEQYF. The whole variable domain, filled in from reference TRBV30 and TRBJ2-7, reads SQTIHQWPATLVQPVGSPLSLECTVEGTSNPNLYWYRQAAGRGLQLLFYSVGIGQISSEVPQNLSASRPQDRQFILSSKKLLLSDSGFYLCASSQAYEQYFGPGTRLTVT.

The V call is TRBV9, the J call TRBJ1-3; no firm D call. V was clipped by 0 bases and J by 2 bases, with 12 bases between them. This CDR3 is 16 amino acids long. Germline assignment: CDR1 SGDLS and CDR2 YYNGEE. CDR3 DNA sequence: TGTGCCAGCAGCGTAGACCCGGGGAGAGCTGGAAACACCATATATTTT. This sequence encodes CASSVDPGRAGNTIYF. The entire variable domain, with the rest obtained from reference TRBV9 and TRBJ1-3, is as follows: DSGVTQTPKHLITATGQRVTLRCSPRSGDLSVYWYQQSLDQGLQFLIQYYNGEERAKGNILERFSAQQFPDLHSELNLSSLELGDSALYFCASSVDPGRAGNTIYFGEGSWLTVV.